This TCR beta chain was captured in a study of CD8 T cells in ankylosing spondylitis. This clonotype has at least ten counts. The V gene end was trimmed by 2 bases and the J gene end by 4 bases; junction bases not matched to a gene: 1. The germline CDR1 and CDR2 sequences are SGHDT and YYEEEE. The CDR3 is 14 amino acids. Via MiXCR, TCRdb re-called the 5' RACE reads, giving one row per CDR3 protein. The sample lists roughly 230,000 distinct CDR3 sequences, about a sixth seen once, with 25% to 40% in the top ten. Material: blood, either unsorted or a sorted T cell fraction (not recorded which). V usage is TRBV5-6 and J usage is TRBJ2-5; 11 bases are shared with TRBD2. The TCR sequence derives from a male donor with ankylosing spondylitis or in good health (not recorded which). CDR3 DNA sequence: TGTGCCAGCAGCTTCACTAGCGGGAGAGAGACCCAGTACTTC. Translating it yields CASSFTSGRETQYF.